The 22 T cell receptor beta chains below were found in one sample sequenced in a study of blood T cell repertoires in COVID-19. Assay: immunoSEQ multiplex PCR; the TCRdb copy retains only in-frame clones and omits some. The table includes some 64,000 clones, under 80% detected once. The sequenced material came from peripheral blood. These receptors all come from a human donor in a cohort sampled during active COVID-19.

The V and J genes are TRBV6-5 and TRBJ2-3, with TRBD1 matching 8 bases. V trimming: 6 bases; J trimming: 6 bases; junction bases outside the gene matches: 5. Germline assignment: CDR1 MNHEY and CDR2 SVGAGI. This CDR3 has 13 amino acids. The CDR3 reads CASRQGVGDTQYF. Here the CDR3 DNA reads TGTGCCAGCAGACAGGGGGTCGGTGATACGCAGTATTTT.

This clone has just a few counts. The rearrangement links TRBV6-6 to TRBJ1-1, with 9 bases lining up with TRBD1. V lost 6 bases to trimming and J lost 1 base; unmatched junction nucleotides: 0. Germline CDR1 MNHNY, CDR2 SVGAGI (reference sequence). This CDR3 comprises 13 residues. The chain's CDR3 is CASRDRGNTEAFF. The CDR3, as DNA: TGTGCCAGCAGGGACAGGGGGAACACTGAAGCTTTCTTT.

The DNA for the CDR3 is TGCGCCAGCAGCTTAGACAATAGCAATCAGCCCCAGCATTTT. Translated, it gives CASSLDNSNQPQHF. This chain links TRBV5-1 with TRBJ1-5; D is undetermined. V lost 2 bases, J lost 0 bases, and 6 bases lay in between. Germline CDR1 is SGHRS and CDR2 is YFSETQ. This CDR3 has 14 amino acids.

V is TRBV7-8 and J is TRBJ2-3, with D maybe TRBD2 (7 bases). The CDR3 extends over 14 amino acids. The germline V and J ends were trimmed by 7 bases and 6 bases, with 17 bases remaining between them. Germline assignment: CDR1 SGHVS and CDR2 FQNEAQ. CDR3 sequence (DNA): TGTGCCAGCACCCGGGGGGCCGGGGTGGATACGCAGTATTTT. Amino acid sequence: CASTRGAGVDTQYF. The variable domain in full, completed from reference TRBV7-8 and TRBJ2-3, reads GAGVSQSPRYKVAKRGQDVALRCDPISGHVSLFWYQQALGQGPEFLTYFQNEAQLDKSGLPSDRFFAERPEGSVSTLKIQRTQQEDSAVYLCASTRGAGVDTQYFGPGTRLTVL.

This chain joins TRBV19 and TRBJ2-5; 8 bases match TRBD2. V shed 4 bases, J shed 2 bases, and the junction held 6 bases outside the gene matches. Germline V gene sequence: CDR1 LNHDA, CDR2 SQIVND (reference sequence). The CDR3 covers 15 residues. The CDR3 nucleotides read TGTGCCAGTAGTAAAACTAGCGGAGCTCAAGAGACCCAGTACTTC. Its translation: CASSKTSGAQETQYF.

The V call is TRBV2, the J call TRBJ2-2, with TRBD1 matching 8 bases. Germline V gene data show CDR1 as SNHLY and CDR2 as FYNNEI. J gave up 7 bases and V 6 bases, and 7 bases lay outside the gene matches. The CDR3 is 14 amino acids. The CDR3 bases are TGTGCCAGCAGAAGGACAGGGAATGGCGGGGAGCTGTTTTTT. This encodes CASRRTGNGGELFF. The variable domain in full, completed from reference TRBV2 and TRBJ2-2, reads EPEVTQTPSHQVTQMGQEVILRCVPISNHLYFYWYRQILGQKVEFLVSFYNNEISEKSEIFDDQFSVERPDGSNFTLKIRSTKLEDSAMYFCASRRTGNGGELFFGEGSRLTVL.

This chain uses TRBV7-8 with TRBJ1-2; 8 bases map to TRBD1. Germline V gene sequence: CDR1 SGHVS, CDR2 FQNEAQ. The CDR3 is made up of 14 amino acids. After removal of 5 bases from V and 6 bases from J, the junction contained 8 bases not matched to a gene. The CDR3 reads CASSPRTGIHGYTF. The CDR3 bases are TGTGCCAGCAGCCCTCGGACAGGGATCCATGGCTACACCTTC.

This clone came up a few times. The J gene is TRBJ1-6, the V gene TRBV7-2, with D perhaps TRBD1 (6 bases). This CDR3 is built from 17 residues. CDR1 is SGHTA, CDR2 FQGNSA, per germline. V lost 5 bases and J lost 3, with 17 bases in between. This CDR3 is CASSTTGTPHYNSPLHF. The CDR3 DNA reads as TGTGCCAGCAGCACAACCGGGACACCCCACTATAATTCACCCCTCCACTTT.

V gene TRBV28 combines with J gene TRBJ1-2; 7 nucleotides match TRBD1. The CDR3 covers 14 residues. Trimming cost V 5 bases and J 4 bases; bases outside gene matches: 7. Germline V gene sequence: CDR1 MDHEN, CDR2 SYDVKM. This CDR3 reads CASSNLQGPYGYTF. The CDR3 nucleotides are TGTGCCAGCAGTAATTTACAGGGGCCCTATGGCTACACCTTC.

In this sample, this clone turned up once. V is TRBV29-1 and J is TRBJ1-1; D is unresolved. The CDR3 consists of 13 residues. V lost 3 bases to trimming and J lost 1 base, with 9 bases between them. Germline-derived CDR1 and CDR2 are SQVTM and ANQGSEA. CDR3: CSVEVRKNTEAFF. The CDR3 DNA follows: TGCAGCGTTGAGGTCAGGAAGAACACTGAAGCTTTCTTT.

This clone was recorded once. The chain is built from TRBV24-1 and TRBJ2-7; no reliable D call. With 1 base removed from V and 7 bases from J, the gap between germline ends came to 10 bases. This CDR3 region has 13 residues. From germline, CDR1 is KGHDR and CDR2 SFDVKD. The CDR3 region has the DNA TGTGCCACCAGTGATTTCCATGACGGGGAGCAGTACTTC. Protein: CATSDFHDGEQYF.

The V gene is TRBV6-5, the J gene TRBJ1-2; D is unresolved. Trimming removed 0 bases from V and 7 bases from J, with 15 bases in between. The CDR3 extends over 15 amino acids. CDR1 is MNHEY and CDR2 is SVGAGI in the germline V gene. The CDR3 coding sequence is TGTGCCAGCAGTTACTCTGCGGCTGGCGGTATTGGCTACACCTTC. Translating it yields CASSYSAAGGIGYTF.

This sequence joins TRBV28 and TRBJ1-1; D is possibly TRBD1 (6 bases). CDR3 size: 14 residues. Trimming stripped 3 bases from V and 4 bases from J, with 12 bases between. Germline loops: CDR1 MDHEN, CDR2 SYDVKM. This CDR3 is CASSFWGQGTEAFF. The CDR3 DNA follows: TGTGCCAGCAGTTTTTGGGGGCAGGGCACTGAAGCTTTCTTT.

The rearrangement links TRBV5-1 to TRBJ2-2; 7 nucleotides line up with TRBD1. This CDR3 contains 14 residues. The V segment lost 6 bases and the J segment 5 bases; nucleotides outside the gene matches: 7. Per the germline V gene, CDR1 is SGHRS and CDR2 is YFSETQ. As DNA, the CDR3 is TGCGCCAGCAAGCAGGACAGGACAACCGGGGAGCTGTTTTTT. Protein sequence: CASKQDRTTGELFF.

The chain employs TRBV6-5 and TRBJ1-6, with TRBD1 matching over 9 bases. The CDR3 loop spans 14 amino acids. The germline V gene has CDR1 MNHEY and CDR2 SVGAGI. The trim removed 5 bases at V and 9 bases at J, leaving 5 bases unmatched. The chain's CDR3 is CASSPGQGRSPLHF. As DNA, the CDR3 is TGTGCCAGCAGTCCAGGACAGGGGCGTTCACCCCTCCACTTT.

The chain employs TRBV27 and TRBJ1-6; D uncertain. Germline V lookup: CDR1 MNHEY, CDR2 SMNVEV (reference sequence). The CDR3 runs to 16 residues. V lost 2 bases to trimming and J lost 5 bases, with 13 bases between them. The CDR3: CASSLEWQANNSPLHF. CDR3 sequence (DNA): TGTGCCAGCAGTTTAGAGTGGCAGGCGAATAATTCACCCCTCCACTTT.

The V and J genes are TRBV5-1 and TRBJ1-3; D uncertain. Germline-derived CDR1 and CDR2 are SGHRS and YFSETQ. Trimming took off 0 bases at V and 0 bases at J, with 4 bases between the two ends. The CDR3 consists of 14 residues. The DNA for the CDR3 is TGCGCCAGCAGCTTGGCCCTCTCTGGAAACACCATATATTTT. Its translation: CASSLALSGNTIYF.

This chain joins TRBV9 and TRBJ1-6; possible D gene TRBD1, 5 bases. The CDR3 sequence is 17 residues long. The germline V and J ends were trimmed by 7 bases and 0 bases, with 17 bases remaining between them. The germline gives CDR1 SGDLS, CDR2 YYNGEE. Here the CDR3 reads CASAQGGHSSYNSPLHF. CDR3 bases: TGTGCCAGCGCCCAGGGCGGTCATAGCTCCTATAATTCACCCCTCCACTTT.

The CDR3 DNA reads as TGCGCCAGCAGCCAAGAAATGGGGTCCCTAGCGGGAGAAGAGACCCAGTACTTC. Translated, it gives CASSQEMGSLAGEETQYF. J is TRBJ2-5 and V is TRBV4-1; 10 nucleotides match TRBD2. This CDR3 comprises 18 residues. Germline-derived CDR1 and CDR2 are MGHRA and YSYEKL. The V segment lost 0 bases and the J segment 3 bases; nucleotides outside the gene matches: 10.

The sample holds a few counts of this clone. The CDR3 spells CASSLPGGGANEQYF. Written as DNA, the CDR3 is TGTGCCAGCAGCCTTCCTGGCGGGGGGGCCAACGAGCAGTACTTC. The chain employs TRBV3-1 (or the pseudogene TRBV3-2) and TRBJ2-7; TRBD2 agrees at 9 bases. Germline CDR1 is LGHDT and CDR2 is YNNKEL (reference sequence). With V trimmed by 4 bases and J by 5 bases, 9 bases remained unmatched. The CDR3 extends over 15 amino acids.

The chain recombines TRBV4-1 with TRBJ2-2; weak D call: TRBD1 (6 bases). CDR1 is MGHRA, CDR2 YSYEKL, per germline. Deletions cut 3 bases from V and 6 bases from J, with 17 bases between. The CDR3 has 16 amino acids. CDR3 bases: TGCGCCAGCAGCCACCCAGGGGTCATCAGCGCCGGGGAGCTGTTTTTT. It translates to CASSHPGVISAGELFF.

This clone was seen only a few times. The V call is TRBV10-3, the J call TRBJ2-1, with D hard to call. The CDR3 has 12 amino acids. The germline CDR1 and CDR2 sequences are ENHRY and SYGVKD. V dropped 8 bases and J dropped 3 bases, with 8 bases sitting between them. The CDR3 DNA follows: TGTGCCATCGGCGACAACTACAATGAGCAGTTCTTC. Translation gives CAIGDNYNEQFF.